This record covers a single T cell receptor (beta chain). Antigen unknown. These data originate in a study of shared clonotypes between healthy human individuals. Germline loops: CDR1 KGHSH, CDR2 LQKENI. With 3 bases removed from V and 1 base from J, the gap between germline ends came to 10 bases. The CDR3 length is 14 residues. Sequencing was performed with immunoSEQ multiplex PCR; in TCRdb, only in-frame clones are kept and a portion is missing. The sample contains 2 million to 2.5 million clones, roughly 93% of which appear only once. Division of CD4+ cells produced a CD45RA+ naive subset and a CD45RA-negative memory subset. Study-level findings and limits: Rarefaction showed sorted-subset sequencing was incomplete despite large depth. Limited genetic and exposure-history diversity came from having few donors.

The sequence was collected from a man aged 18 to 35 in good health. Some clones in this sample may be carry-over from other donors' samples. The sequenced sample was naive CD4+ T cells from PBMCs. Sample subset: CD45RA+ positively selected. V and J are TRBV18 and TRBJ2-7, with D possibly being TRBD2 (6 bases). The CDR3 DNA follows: TGTGCCAGCTCACCGGGACTCCGATCCTACGAGCAGTACTTC. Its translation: CASSPGLRSYEQYF.